This is a list of T cell receptor beta chains from one sample in a study of a mutant IDH1 vaccine in newly diagnosed glioma. Antigens of these TCRs are unknown. Assay: immunoSEQ multiplex PCR; the TCRdb copy retains only in-frame clones and omits some. The sample carries about 53,000 clones, roughly 77% recorded once. The source was PBMCs, collected from a glioma patient whose treatment included an IDH1 peptide vaccine. The source of these receptors is a woman in her forties with glioma. Some clones in this sample may be carry-over from other donors' samples. CDR3s include the opening cysteine and the closing phenylalanine or tryptophan. D genes are given only for firm matches. Clone sizes are given selectively: once, few, many, or a class where the clone is expanded.

CDR3aa,CDR3nt,d_gene,abundance,j_gene,v_gene
CASSLRGGGSYEQYF,TGCGCCAGCAGCTTGCGGGGCGGTGGCTCCTACGAGCAGTACTTC,NA,NA,TRBJ2-7,TRBV5-1
CASSLQGNTGELFF,TGTGCCAGCAGCTTACAGGGGAACACCGGGGAGCTGTTTTTT,NA,NA,TRBJ2-2,TRBV11-1
CASAPSTYEQYF,TGTGCCAGCGCCCCTTCGACCTACGAGCAGTACTTC,NA,NA,TRBJ2-7,TRBV7-9
CASSELENREGYTF,TGTGCCAGCAGTGAATTAGAAAACAGGGAAGGCTACACCTTC,NA,NA,TRBJ1-2,TRBV25-1
CASSPRDFYEQYF,TGTGCCAGCAGTCCTAGGGACTTCTACGAGCAGTACTTC,NA,NA,TRBJ2-7,TRBV25-1
CASSSTGVRGYTF,TGTGCCAGCAGCTCGACAGGAGTCAGAGGCTACACCTTC,NA,NA,TRBJ1-2,TRBV7-9
CASSEVGRSYEQYF,TGTGCCAGCAGTGAAGTCGGGCGCTCCTACGAGCAGTACTTC,NA,NA,TRBJ2-7,TRBV2
CASSLRPTKRETQYF,TGTGCCAGCAGCTTACGCCCAACGAAGCGAGAGACCCAGTACTTC,NA,NA,TRBJ2-5,TRBV7-9
CASSPPTSGDTDTQYF,TGTGCCAGCTCCCCTCCAACTAGCGGGGACACAGATACGCAGTATTTT,TRBD2,NA,TRBJ2-3,TRBV18
CASSLGGPRETQYF,TGTGCTAGCAGCCTAGGGGGGCCGAGGGAGACCCAGTACTTC,NA,NA,TRBJ2-5,TRBV7-7
CAWSSGNYNEQFF,TGTGCCTGGAGCTCTGGGAATTACAATGAGCAGTTCTTC,NA,NA,TRBJ2-1,TRBV30
CASSFDAGNEQFF,TGTGCCAGCAGCTTCGATGCGGGCAATGAGCAGTTCTTC,NA,NA,TRBJ2-1,TRBV7-8
CASSLQGAALYGYTF,TGTGCCAGCAGTCTTCAGGGGGCAGCGCTCTATGGCTACACCTTC,TRBD1,NA,TRBJ1-2,TRBV6-5
CATLENEQFF,TGTGCCACCCTGGAGAATGAGCAGTTCTTC,NA,NA,TRBJ2-1,TRBV7-9
CASSPRRTGDGYTF,TGTGCCAGCAGTCCCCGGCGGACAGGGGATGGCTACACCTTC,TRBD1,few,TRBJ1-2,TRBV6-1
CASPGGGKGHTEAFF,TGTGCCAGCCCAGGGGGCGGAAAGGGGCACACTGAAGCTTTCTTT,TRBD1,NA,TRBJ1-1,TRBV6-1
CASSRGAGGTYEQYF,TGCGCCAGCAGCCGTGGGGCAGGGGGAACCTACGAGCAGTACTTC,TRBD1,NA,TRBJ2-7,TRBV4-3
CASWPGGAAGGATNEKLFF,TGTGCCTCATGGCCTGGGGGGGCCGCCGGGGGTGCAACTAATGAAAAACTGTTTTTT,NA,few,TRBJ1-4,TRBV10-3
CASSLAEGFNGHEQYF,TGTGCCAGCAGCTTGGCAGAAGGATTTAACGGCCACGAGCAGTACTTC,NA,NA,TRBJ2-7,TRBV5-6
CASSLDSGGIYGYTF,TGCGCCAGCAGCTTGGATTCCGGGGGGATCTATGGCTACACCTTC,NA,NA,TRBJ1-2,TRBV5-1
CASSLGGSSDEAFF,TGCGCCAGCAGCTTGGGGGGATCCTCGGATGAAGCTTTCTTT,NA,NA,TRBJ1-1,TRBV5-1
CASSSLLSSGANVLTF,TGTGCCAGCTCGTCCCTTCTGTCCTCTGGGGCCAACGTCCTGACTTTC,NA,NA,TRBJ2-6,TRBV18
CAWSVRVQETQYF,TGTGCCTGGAGTGTAAGAGTCCAAGAGACCCAGTACTTC,NA,NA,TRBJ2-5,TRBV30
CSVGNRRSTEAFF,TGCAGCGTTGGAAACAGGAGGAGCACTGAAGCTTTCTTT,NA,NA,TRBJ1-1,TRBV29-1
CASSVGSEAYEQYF,TGTGCCAGCAGCGTAGGTTCAGAGGCCTACGAGCAGTACTTC,NA,NA,TRBJ2-7,TRBV9
CSVVQGGDTIYF,TGCAGCGTTGTACAGGGGGGAGACACCATATATTTT,TRBD1,NA,TRBJ1-3,TRBV29-1
CASSFGRTGYEQYF,TGTGCCAGCAGTTTCGGAAGAACCGGCTACGAGCAGTACTTC,NA,NA,TRBJ2-7,TRBV27
CASSLNSYYEQYF,TGTGCCAGCAGCTTGAATAGTTACTACGAGCAGTACTTC,NA,few,TRBJ2-7,TRBV5-8
CASSYSGGNTEAFF,TGTGCCAGCAGTTACTCGGGGGGGAACACTGAAGCTTTCTTT,NA,NA,TRBJ1-1,TRBV6-5